Described below is a single TCR beta chain sequence and its context. In its sample, this clonotype was seen a few times. There is no known antigen for this receptor. No base quality values were provided; no much bigger clone lies one nucleotide off. This entry belongs to a study of human T cells and chemical hapten exposure (dated by TCRdb to about 2021). With regard to the full study: For sensitization, 2% DPC in acetone was applied to a roughly 2 cm by roughly 2 cm area of upper inner arm skin. Patients additionally received weekly therapeutic DPC doses to the scalp throughout the approximately 25-week study period. Patch testing was performed on the upper back with Finn chambers containing 0.01% DPC, and the patch tests were scored after 6 days according to International Contact Dermatitis Research Group standards. Alopecia areata with under or over 50% scalp involvement, alopecia totalis and alopecia universalis were represented in the patient cohort, which was mostly female. The libraries were sequenced as a pool, and the TCR yield per sample differed mostly because of small variations in library volumes within the pool. The study tracked peripheral blood TCR repertoire changes in vivo during primary and secondary sensitization to the hapten diphenylcyclopropenone (DPC) in alopecia patients. Blood was sampled from patients pre-sensitization (week 0) and at 2, 6 and about 24 weeks after DPC sensitization. For TCR sequencing, blood came from 25 to 35 alopecia patients at anywhere from one to four time points (pre-sensitization, 2, 6 and 24 weeks).

Library preparation was by RACE. TCRdb shows the sequencer as NextSeq 500. During library preparation, unique molecular identifiers were attached to individual cDNA molecules so that TCRs could be counted quantitatively and reproducibly. Both TCR alpha and TCR beta chains were sequenced from each blood RNA sample. Under the source paper's analysis protocol: A median of about 100,000 TCRs per sample was observed, with a range of roughly 20,000 to 700,000. V, J and CDR3 annotation of the TCR reads was performed with the Decombinator software suite. Every sample was subsampled to the same number of TCRs (28,000) for the PS versus PT1 abundance plots. TCRs were defined as expanded if absent before sensitization and observed at least eight times at the 2-week time point. Starting from the raw public reads, TCRdb applied fastp trimming at Q25, assembled clones with MiXCR and retained in-frame beta chains. Entries are consolidated by CDR3 protein sequence, retaining the most common genes and DNA. In this record, the V and J calls reflect TCRdb's handling and not the investigators' own analysis. This sample holds about 380,000 distinct CDR3 sequences; more than 4.5% were observed only once. Clones ranked in the top ten supply about 2.5% of the sample.

Findings and caveats that apply to the study as a whole: The number of PT1 expanded TCRs positively correlated with patch test score, significant at thresholds 8, 16 and 32 but not 4. Significantly more large CDR3 similarity clusters were formed by expanded TCRs than by pre-sensitization or healthy control sets, consistent with antigen-driven responses. Because all patients had alopecia, a presumed autoimmune disease, the immune response of the patients might differ from that of healthy individuals. After repeated subsampling, changes were observed in the strength of the expansion versus patch-test correlation and in the threshold at which the correlation became significant. The number of TCRs above 1 in 1000 frequency did not change with DPC sensitization; there was no evidence of global repertoire structure alterations.

CDR1 MNHEY and CDR2 SVGAGI were looked up in the germline V gene. The V and J ends are trimmed by 6 bases and 1 base, leaving 12 bases between them. From cysteine to phenylalanine, the CDR3 is 14 amino acids long. Left in the record is the CDR3 DNA by itself, 42 bases read in frame from the first base. The intended sense of this specimen's time point label: pre-sensitization, week 0. The treatment or condition label here, explained by the study, means: therapeutic diphenylcyclopropenone sensitization with weekly scalp DPC. At every patch-test visit, the blood draw took place before the patch test was put on. Patients were considered eligible if aged 18 to 70, diagnosed with alopecia and deemed suitable for DPC therapy, and patients were excluded if pregnant. Total RNA was isolated from unfractionated whole blood collected in Tempus Blood RNA tubes.

The material sequenced was whole blood, taken in connection with sensitization to the hapten diphenylcyclopropenone (DPC). The source of this sequence is a woman aged 45 to 65 with alopecia areata. Some clones in this sample may be carry-over from other donors' samples. This sequence uses TRBV6-5 and TRBJ1-1; the D gene cannot be named for sure. The DNA sequence is given as TGTGCCAGCAGCCCCAGACACCCGAACACTGAAGCTTTCTTT. This codes for CASSPRHPNTEAFF.